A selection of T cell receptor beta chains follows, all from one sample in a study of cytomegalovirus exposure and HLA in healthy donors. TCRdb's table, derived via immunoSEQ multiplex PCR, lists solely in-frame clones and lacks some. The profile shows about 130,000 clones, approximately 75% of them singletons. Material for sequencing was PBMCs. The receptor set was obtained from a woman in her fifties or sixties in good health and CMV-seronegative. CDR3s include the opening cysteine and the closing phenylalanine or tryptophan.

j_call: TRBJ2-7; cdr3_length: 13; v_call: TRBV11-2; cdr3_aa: CASSLAGSYEQYF
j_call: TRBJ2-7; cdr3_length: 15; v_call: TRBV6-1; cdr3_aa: CASREGAETFYEQYF
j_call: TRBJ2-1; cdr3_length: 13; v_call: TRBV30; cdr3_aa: CACLAGLNNEQFF
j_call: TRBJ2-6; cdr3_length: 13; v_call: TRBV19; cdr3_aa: CASSGSGANVLTF
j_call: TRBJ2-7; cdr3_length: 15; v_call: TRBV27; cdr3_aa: CASSQTFLISYEQYF
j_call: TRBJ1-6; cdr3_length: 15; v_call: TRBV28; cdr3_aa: CASSSRGHLNSPLHF
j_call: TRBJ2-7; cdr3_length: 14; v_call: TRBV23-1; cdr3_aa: CASSQSPVNYEQYF
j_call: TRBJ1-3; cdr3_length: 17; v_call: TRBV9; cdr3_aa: CASSPRQGGPAGNTIYF
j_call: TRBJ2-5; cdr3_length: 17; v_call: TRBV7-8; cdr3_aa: CASSLRTSGRAEETQYF
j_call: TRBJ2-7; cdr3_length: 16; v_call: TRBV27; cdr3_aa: CASSLGAGSWSYEQYF
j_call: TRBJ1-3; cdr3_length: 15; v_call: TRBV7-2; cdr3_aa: CASSLKGDSGNTIYF
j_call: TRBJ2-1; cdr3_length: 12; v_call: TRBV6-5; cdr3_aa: CASSSRNNEQFF
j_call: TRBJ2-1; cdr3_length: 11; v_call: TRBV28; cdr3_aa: CASSLRGEQFF
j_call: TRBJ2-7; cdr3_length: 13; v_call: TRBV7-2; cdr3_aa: CASATGPAYEQYF
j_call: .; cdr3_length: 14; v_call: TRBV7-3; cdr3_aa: CASSFGQGAPEQYF
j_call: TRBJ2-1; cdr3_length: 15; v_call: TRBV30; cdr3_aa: CAWTAGTSQLGEQFF
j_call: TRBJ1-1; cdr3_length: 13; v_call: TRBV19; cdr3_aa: CASTRDSPGRAFF
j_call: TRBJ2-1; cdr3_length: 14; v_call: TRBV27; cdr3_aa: CASSSGRRINEQFF
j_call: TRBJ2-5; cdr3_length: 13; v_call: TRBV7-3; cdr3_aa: CASSLGQGETQYF
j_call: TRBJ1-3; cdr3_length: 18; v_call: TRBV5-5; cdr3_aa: CASSLGPQPRRQGNTIYF
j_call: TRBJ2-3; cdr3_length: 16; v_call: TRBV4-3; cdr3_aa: CASSQEGRQGTDTQYF
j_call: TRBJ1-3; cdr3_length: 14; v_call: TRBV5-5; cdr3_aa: CASSLLVAGNTIYF
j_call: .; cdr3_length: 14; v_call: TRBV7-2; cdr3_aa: CASSYGTSVVEQYF
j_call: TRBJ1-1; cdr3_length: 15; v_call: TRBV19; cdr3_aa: CASSMDGGMNTEAFF
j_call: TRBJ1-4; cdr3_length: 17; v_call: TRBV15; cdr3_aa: CATSRPGTGPLMEKLFF
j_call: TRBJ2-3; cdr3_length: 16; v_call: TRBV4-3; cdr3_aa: CASSQDGSGVTDTQYF
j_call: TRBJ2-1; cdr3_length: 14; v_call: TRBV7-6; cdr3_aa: CASSSGNSYNEQFF
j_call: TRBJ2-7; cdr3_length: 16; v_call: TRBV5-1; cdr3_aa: CASSFGTSGTDSEQYF
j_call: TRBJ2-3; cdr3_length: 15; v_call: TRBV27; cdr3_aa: CASSPWDSLTDTQYF
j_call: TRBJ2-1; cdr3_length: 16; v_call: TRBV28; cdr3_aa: CASSLLRDRDDNEQFF
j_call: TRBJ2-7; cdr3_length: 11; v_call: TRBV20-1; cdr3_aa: CSAAGGGEQYF
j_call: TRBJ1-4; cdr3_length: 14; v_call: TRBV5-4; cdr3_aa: CASSLDRVNEKLFF
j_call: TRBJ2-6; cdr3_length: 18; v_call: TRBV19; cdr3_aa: CASSIPGRVSSGANVLTF
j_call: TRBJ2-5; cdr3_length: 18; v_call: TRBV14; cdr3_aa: CASSQDVVGGKWQETQYF
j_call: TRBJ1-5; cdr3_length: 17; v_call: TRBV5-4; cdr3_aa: CASSLVFRQNSNQPQHF
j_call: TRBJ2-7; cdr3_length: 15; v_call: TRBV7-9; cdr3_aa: CASSIRQGVIYEQYF
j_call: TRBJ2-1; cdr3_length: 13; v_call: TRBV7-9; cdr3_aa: CASTENSDNEQFF
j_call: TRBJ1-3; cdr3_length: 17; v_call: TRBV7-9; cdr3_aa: CASSSSTGAGSGNTIYF
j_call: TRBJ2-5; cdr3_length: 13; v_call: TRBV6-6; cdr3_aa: CASRDDRGETQYF
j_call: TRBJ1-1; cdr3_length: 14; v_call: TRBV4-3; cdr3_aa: CASSQVTTGERAFF
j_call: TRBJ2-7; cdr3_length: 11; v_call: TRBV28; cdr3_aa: CASSPNYEQYF
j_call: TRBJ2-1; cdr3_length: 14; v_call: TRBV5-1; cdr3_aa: CASSLGGGVNEQFF
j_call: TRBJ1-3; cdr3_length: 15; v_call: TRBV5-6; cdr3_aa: CASSLGPETGNTIYF
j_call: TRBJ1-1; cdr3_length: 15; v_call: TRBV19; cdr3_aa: CASSFYVRSNTEAFF
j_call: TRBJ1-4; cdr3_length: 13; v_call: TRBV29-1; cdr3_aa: CSVGQSTNEKLFF
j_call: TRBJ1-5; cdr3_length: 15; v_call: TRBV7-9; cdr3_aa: CASSQEVYSNQPQHF
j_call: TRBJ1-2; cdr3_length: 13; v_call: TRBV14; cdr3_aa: CASSPQGYYGYTF
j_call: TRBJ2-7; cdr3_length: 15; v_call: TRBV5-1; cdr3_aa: CASSSTPSGAYEQYF
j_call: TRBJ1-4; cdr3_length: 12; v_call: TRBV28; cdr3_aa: CASSGGVEKLFF
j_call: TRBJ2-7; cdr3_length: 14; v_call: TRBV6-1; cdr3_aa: CASSEGGLNYEQYF
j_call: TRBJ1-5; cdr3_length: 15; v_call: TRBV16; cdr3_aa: CASSQSYGSNQPQHF
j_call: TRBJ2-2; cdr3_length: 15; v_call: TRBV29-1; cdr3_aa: CSVGGLAGGPGELFF
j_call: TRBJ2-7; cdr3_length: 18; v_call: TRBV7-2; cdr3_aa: CASSLISRVGASTYEQYF
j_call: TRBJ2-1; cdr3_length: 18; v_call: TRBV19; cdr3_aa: CASSIRLAGGPGWSEQFF